The 22 T cell receptor beta chains reported below all come from one sample, sequenced in a study of regulatory T cells in long-lasting Graves disease. Arm-PCR of CDR3 regions and iRepertoire HTBI primers were used to build TCR beta libraries. TCRdb passed the multiplex PCR reads through MiXCR, listing each CDR3 protein once. The sample consists of 700,000 or so distinct CDR3 sequences, 25% to 35% of them appearing once. Time point reported: persistent/refractory GD, antithyroid drugs over 5 years with positive TRAb. Extracted RNA from PBMCs served as the source of the TCR library. Sequencing was performed on peripheral blood mononuclear cells (PBMCs), taken when the disease was refractory, from a patient treated with antithyroid drugs. Receptor source: a female donor with Graves disease.

V is TRBV20-1 and J is TRBJ2-7, with D possibly TRBD1 on 8 matching bases. The CDR3 totals 15 residues. CDR1 and CDR2 (germline): DFQATT, SNEGSKA (reference sequence). V dropped 5 bases and J dropped 1 base, with 18 bases sitting between them. CDR3 bases: TGCAGTGCTCGACTACAGGGGGGGCTATCCTACGAGCAGTACTTC. It codes for CSARLQGGLSYEQYF.

The chain has TRBV5-1 and TRBJ1-1; no definite D call. This CDR3 contains 15 residues. The germline V gene encodes CDR1 SGHRS and CDR2 YFSETQ. V was clipped by 4 bases and J by 1 base, with 14 bases between them. The CDR3 spells CASSPREAANTEAFF. CDR3 DNA sequence: TGCGCCAGCAGCCCCCGAGAGGCAGCGAACACTGAAGCTTTCTTT.

In its sample, this clonotype was seen a few times. The V and J genes are TRBV29-1 and TRBJ1-2; the D gene is possibly TRBD1 (6 bases). V dropped 8 bases and J dropped 6 bases, with 13 bases sitting between them. This CDR3 has 11 residues. Germline CDR1 reads SQVTM; CDR2 reads ANQGSEA. The DNA of the CDR3 is TGCAGCTCTCGAGGGGGGAATGGCTACACCTTC. This sequence encodes CSSRGGNGYTF.

The V gene is TRBV6-1, the J gene TRBJ1-6; 9 bases are a match to TRBD1. With 5 bases clipped from V and 6 bases from J, the junction kept 2 bases outside the gene matches. From germline, CDR1 is MNHNS and CDR2 SASEGT. The CDR3 length is 14 residues. The CDR3 is CASSRDRVNSPLHF. The CDR3 coding sequence is TGTGCCAGCAGTCGGGACAGGGTTAATTCACCCCTCCACTTT.

The chain carries TRBV6-1 and TRBJ1-2; D perhaps matches TRBD1 (5 bases). The CDR3 extends over 16 amino acids. Germline lookup yields CDR1 MNHNS and CDR2 SASEGT. V lost 0 bases and J 4 bases, leaving 15 bases between the germline ends. The DNA of the CDR3 is TGTGCCAGCAGTGAAGCGCTTCGCTACAGGACCTATGGCTACACCTTC. This gives the protein CASSEALRYRTYGYTF.

This clonotype was recorded a few times. The chain has TRBV11-2 and TRBJ1-4; D not certain. The CDR3 consists of 16 residues. The germline gives CDR1 SGHAT, CDR2 FQNNGV. V was shortened by 4 bases and J by 8 bases, with 20 bases between the two germline ends. CDR3 residues: CASSSIRGLVGEKLFF. CDR3 DNA sequence: TGTGCCAGCAGCTCGATCCGGGGATTAGTAGGGGAAAAACTGTTTTTT.

The CDR3 nucleotides are TGCAGCGTTGATGGGACGGGCTTGAACACTGAAGCTTTCTTT. Residues: CSVDGTGLNTEAFF. This rearrangement joins TRBV29-1 to TRBJ1-1, with D possibly being TRBD1 (5 bases). CDR1 and CDR2 from the germline V gene are SQVTM and ANQGSEA. This CDR3 has 14 residues. The V and J ends lost 3 bases and 0 bases respectively, with 11 bases between them.

This clonotype was observed a handful of times. The gene calls are TRBV18 and TRBJ1-4, with D unclear. Germline V lookup: CDR1 KGHSH, CDR2 LQKENI. CDR3 length: 14 residues. V lost 8 bases, J lost 0 bases, and 10 bases lay in between. CDR3 loop: CASTQIATNEKLFF. Written as DNA, the CDR3 is TGTGCCAGCACCCAGATTGCAACTAATGAAAAACTGTTTTTT.

This chain connects TRBV6-1 to TRBJ1-6; 10 bases line up with TRBD1. CDR1 and CDR2 from the germline V gene are MNHNS and SASEGT. Germline trimming cut 0 bases from V and 8 bases from J; bases unmatched to any gene: 4. The CDR3 covers 16 residues. CDR3 protein: CASSEASGTGDSPLHF. The CDR3 DNA is TGTGCCAGCAGTGAAGCATCCGGGACAGGGGATTCACCCCTCCACTTT.

The rearrangement links TRBV7-3 to TRBJ1-2, with D unresolved. V lost 5 bases and J 7 bases, leaving 23 bases between the germline ends. The germline gives CDR1 SGHTA, CDR2 FQGTGA. The CDR3 has 16 amino acids. CDR3: CASSTNPGFGPAGYTF. DNA for the CDR3: TGTGCCAGCAGCACCAATCCCGGGTTTGGACCCGCTGGCTACACCTTC. Together with reference TRBV7-3 and TRBJ1-2, the CDR3 gives the full variable domain: GAGVSQTPSNKVTEKGKYVELRCDPISGHTALYWYRQSLGQGPEFLIYFQGTGAADDSGLPNDRFFAVRPEGSVSTLKIQRTERGDSAVYLCASSTNPGFGPAGYTFGSGTRLTVV.

This clonotype was seen more than once but under ten times. The chain combines TRBV19 with TRBJ1-6; TRBD1 is a possible D gene (6 bases). The CDR3 consists of 16 residues. The germline V gene has CDR1 LNHDA and CDR2 SQIVND (reference sequence). The ends were cut back, 5 bases at V and 6 bases at J, with 17 bases in the middle. CDR3 sequence reads: CASSLLTGPANSPLHF. Here the CDR3 DNA reads TGTGCCAGTAGTTTACTGACAGGACCAGCTAATTCACCCCTCCACTTT.

This chain connects TRBV7-2 to TRBJ2-7; 7 bases are shared with TRBD1. The V gene end was trimmed by 1 base and the J gene end by 4 bases; junction bases not matched to a gene: 10. CDR1 and CDR2 from the germline V gene are SGHTA and FQGNSA. CDR3 length: 16 amino acids. DNA of the CDR3: TGTGCCAGCAGCTTAGATAGACAGGGCCTGGGATACGAGCAGTACTTC. Translated, it gives CASSLDRQGLGYEQYF.

Notes on this clonotype: Possible read error: a much larger clone is one base away. The V gene is TRBV28, the J gene TRBJ2-5; possibly TRBD1 or TRBD2 for D (5 bases each). CDR1 is MDHEN and CDR2 is SYDVKM in the germline V gene. This CDR3 region has 15 residues. The CDR3 DNA is TGTTCCAGCAGTCCGGGGACCACCCGGGGAGAGACCCAGTACTTC. It yields the protein CSSSPGTTRGETQYF. The entire variable domain, with the rest obtained from reference TRBV28 and TRBJ2-5, is as follows: DVKVTQSSRYLVKRTGEKVFLECVQDMDHENMFWYRQDPGLGLRLIYFSYDVKMKEKGDIPEGYSVSREKKERFSLILESASTNQTSMYLCSSSPGTTRGETQYFGPGTRLLVL.

This clonotype showed up just a few times. J is TRBJ1-2 and V is TRBV15; D unclear. Trimming cost V 0 bases and J 1 base, with 6 bases left between them. CDR1 and CDR2 (germline): LNHNV, YYDKDF (reference sequence). CDR3 length equals 14 residues. CDR3 region: CATSRDSGNYGYTF. CDR3 nucleotides: TGTGCCACCAGCAGAGACTCCGGTAACTATGGCTACACCTTC.

The chain couples TRBV27 to TRBJ1-1; 7 positions match TRBD1. V lost 5 bases and J lost 0; bases outside the gene matches: 12. Per the germline V gene, CDR1 is MNHEY and CDR2 is SMNVEV (reference sequence). This CDR3 is 17 amino acids long. Here the CDR3 reads CASSPQGPTGMNTEAFF. As DNA, the CDR3 is TGTGCCAGCAGTCCCCAAGGTCCGACAGGGATGAACACTGAAGCTTTCTTT.

The chain uses TRBV6-5 and TRBJ1-2, with D possibly matching TRBD1 (6 bases). Per germline, CDR1 MNHEY and CDR2 SVGAGI. The V gene lost 4 bases and the J gene lost 2 bases, with 14 bases spanning the gap. This CDR3 is 15 amino acids long. Here the CDR3 DNA reads TGTGCCAGCAGTTCCGGGGCACAGGGAAACTATGGCTACACCTTC. Translated: CASSSGAQGNYGYTF.

This clonotype appeared a few times. J is TRBJ1-1 and V is TRBV28, with a possible D match to TRBD1 (5 bases). The CDR3 sequence is 12 residues long. V shed 9 bases and J shed 0 bases, with 8 bases lying between them. Germline V gene sequence: CDR1 MDHEN, CDR2 SYDVKM. In DNA, the CDR3 is TGTGCCAGTGACAGCATGAACACTGAAGCTTTCTTT. Translating gives CASDSMNTEAFF.

This clonotype was seen only a few times. V is TRBV9 and J is TRBJ1-1; tentative D call: TRBD1 (5 bases). Trimming took 4 bases from V and 3 from J, leaving 16 bases between them. Germline CDR1 reads SGDLS; CDR2 reads YYNGEE. CDR3 length: 15 amino acids. The CDR3 DNA sequence: TGTGCCAGCAGCCGGGTGGGGGACTGGTACACTGAAGCTTTCTTT. The encoded protein is CASSRVGDWYTEAFF. The whole variable domain, remainder taken from reference TRBV9 and TRBJ1-1, is DSGVTQTPKHLITATGQRVTLRCSPRSGDLSVYWYQQSLDQGLQFLIQYYNGEERAKGNILERFSAQQFPDLHSELNLSSLELGDSALYFCASSRVGDWYTEAFFGQGTRLTVV.

This clonotype appeared a few times. This rearrangement joins TRBV11-2 to TRBJ2-7, with D possibly matching TRBD2 (6 bases). The CDR3 spans 15 residues. V was cut by 5 bases and J by 3 bases, with 17 bases left in between. Looked up from germline, CDR1 is SGHAT and CDR2 is FQNNGV. The CDR3, as DNA: TGTGCCAGCAGCGTAGGTGGAGGGCCAGACTACGAGCAGTACTTC. Protein sequence: CASSVGGGPDYEQYF.

The CDR3 DNA follows: TGTGCCAGCAGTAGGACTAGCGGGAGATCTCGGGAGACCCAGTACTTC. This encodes CASSRTSGRSRETQYF. The chain links TRBV6-1 to TRBJ2-5; the match to TRBD2 covers 13 bases. This CDR3 is built from 16 residues. V was pared by 5 bases and J by 5 bases, with 8 bases of the junction left unmatched. Germline V gene sequence: CDR1 MNHNS, CDR2 SASEGT.

V usage is TRBV7-6 and J usage is TRBJ2-7; no firm D call. Germline CDR1 is SGHVS and CDR2 is FNYEAQ. The V end was cut by 1 base, the J end by 6 bases, with 7 bases between. The CDR3 spans 12 residues. The CDR3 DNA reads TGTGCCAGCAGCTTAGAGCCGGGCGAGCAGTACTTC. Its protein product is CASSLEPGEQYF.

This clonotype turned up a few times. The chain recombines TRBV24-1 with TRBJ2-1; 9 bases match TRBD1. The CDR3 is 17 amino acids. Germline V CDR1 and CDR2: KGHDR, SFDVKD. V was clipped by 2 bases and J by 5 bases; unmatched bases: 9. The CDR3 sequence: CATSDSSGTGRNNEQFF. CDR3 sequence (DNA): TGTGCCACCAGTGATTCCTCCGGGACAGGGCGGAACAATGAGCAGTTCTTC.